These 11 T cell receptor beta chains were all obtained from the same sample, sequenced in a study of radiotherapy plus CTLA-4 blockade in lung cancer. The data were produced by immunoSEQ multiplex PCR, yet TCRdb's version contains in-frame clones alone and is incomplete. There are tens of thousands of clones in the sample; just under 80% occur only once, and about 25% lies in the top ten. The sample consisted of peripheral blood, taken from a patient treated with radiotherapy plus ipilimumab. The source is a human donor with non-small cell lung cancer that progressed on radiotherapy plus ipilimumab.

This rearrangement joins TRBV7-3 to TRBJ2-1; D perhaps matches TRBD1 (5 bases). The germline gives CDR1 SGHTA, CDR2 FQGTGA. The CDR3 is made up of 15 amino acids. Trimming took 1 base from V and 2 from J, leaving 9 bases between them. The CDR3 bases are TGTGCCAGCAGCTTAATCACAGGAACCTACAATGAGCAGTTCTTC. Translating gives CASSLITGTYNEQFF. The full variable domain, in which reference TRBV7-3 and TRBJ2-1 provide the parts outside the CDR3, is GAGVSQTPSNKVTEKGKYVELRCDPISGHTALYWYRQSLGQGPEFLIYFQGTGAADDSGLPNDRFFAVRPEGSVSTLKIQRTERGDSAVYLCASSLITGTYNEQFFGPGTRLTVL.

The V call is TRBV27, the J call TRBJ1-1; weak D call: TRBD1 (5 bases). Germline V gene lookup returns CDR1 MNHEY and CDR2 SMNVEV (reference sequence). The CDR3 is 14 residues long. The V gene lost 3 bases and the J gene lost 4 bases, with 12 bases spanning the gap. DNA of the CDR3: TGTGCCAGCAGTTTTGGGGGGGGAGGCACTGAAGCTTTCTTT. Amino acid sequence: CASSFGGGGTEAFF.

The chain combines TRBV2 with TRBJ2-2, with 9 bases aligning to TRBD1. Trimming cost V 5 bases and J 5 bases; bases outside gene matches: 6. This CDR3 has 15 residues. Germline V gives CDR1 SNHLY, CDR2 FYNNEI. The CDR3 sequence is CASSSGQGRTGELFF. CDR3 coding DNA: TGTGCCAGCAGTTCAGGACAGGGGAGAACCGGGGAGCTGTTTTTT. The full variable domain, completed using reference TRBV2 and TRBJ2-2, is EPEVTQTPSHQVTQMGQEVILRCVPISNHLYFYWYRQILGQKVEFLVSFYNNEISEKSEIFDDQFSVERPDGSNFTLKIRSTKLEDSAMYFCASSSGQGRTGELFFGEGSRLTVL.

V is TRBV27 and J is TRBJ2-5, with 7 bases aligning to TRBD1. Germline lookup yields CDR1 MNHEY and CDR2 SMNVEV (reference sequence). Unmatched junction bases numbered 5, after V lost 1 base and J lost 3 bases. The CDR3 is 15 amino acids. The CDR3 coding sequence is TGTGCCAGCAGTTTATTCGGGCAGGGGGAAGAGACCCAGTACTTC. Its protein product is CASSLFGQGEETQYF.

This CDR3 reads CASSLDSNSGANVLTF. In DNA, the CDR3 is TGTGCCAGCAGCTTAGACAGTAACTCTGGGGCCAACGTCCTGACTTTC. The chain uses TRBV7-3 and TRBJ2-6; TRBD1 is a possible D gene (5 bases). Per germline, CDR1 SGHTA and CDR2 FQGTGA. With 2 bases removed from V and 0 bases from J, the gap between germline ends came to 8 bases. CDR3 size: 16 residues.

The rearrangement uses TRBV7-2 and TRBJ2-7; TRBD1 is a possible D gene (5 bases). Germline V lookup: CDR1 SGHTA, CDR2 FQGNSA. The ends were cut back, 1 base at V and 6 bases at J, with 13 bases in the middle. There are 14 residues in the CDR3. The CDR3 bases are TGTGCCAGCAGCTTAGGTGGGGCAGGGTTCGAGCAGTACTTC. As protein: CASSLGGAGFEQYF. The full variable domain, completed using reference TRBV7-2 and TRBJ2-7, is GAGVSQSPSNKVTEKGKDVELRCDPISGHTALYWYRQSLGQGLEFLIYFQGNSAPDKSGLPSDRFSAERTGGSVSTLTIQRTQQEDSAVYLCASSLGGAGFEQYFGPGTRLTVT.

CDR3 sequence: CASSVASDSPQHF. For the CDR3, the DNA is TGTGCCAGCAGCGTAGCTTCGGACAGCCCCCAGCATTTT. The J gene is TRBJ1-5, the V gene TRBV9; D possibly corresponds to TRBD1 (6 bases). Germline-derived CDR1 and CDR2 are SGDLS and YYNGEE. Trimming cost V 0 bases and J 10 bases, with 11 bases left between them. The CDR3 has 13 residues. Full variable domain (remainder filled in from reference TRBV9 and TRBJ1-5): DSGVTQTPKHLITATGQRVTLRCSPRSGDLSVYWYQQSLDQGLQFLIQYYNGEERAKGNILERFSAQQFPDLHSELNLSSLELGDSALYFCASSVASDSPQHFGDGTRLSIL.

The rearrangement links TRBV4-1 to TRBJ2-7, with 9 nucleotides matching TRBD1. Germline CDR1 is MGHRA and CDR2 is YSYEKL. This CDR3 comprises 15 residues. V gave up 0 bases and J gave up 6 bases; unmatched junction bases: 6. For the CDR3, the DNA is TGCGCCAGCAGCCAAGATTCTGGGACAGGGTTCGAGCAGTACTTC. Translating it yields CASSQDSGTGFEQYF.

The J gene is TRBJ2-2, the V gene TRBV11-3; 13 bases are shared with TRBD2. Germline CDR1 reads SGHNT; CDR2 reads YENEEA. V lost 5 bases and J lost 4; bases outside the gene matches: 7. The CDR3 is made up of 17 amino acids. The CDR3 here is CASSQRGLAGSTGELFF. CDR3 nucleotides: TGTGCCAGCAGCCAAAGGGGACTAGCGGGATCCACCGGGGAGCTGTTTTTT.

This chain links TRBV19 with TRBJ1-1; TRBD1 matches at 7 bases. The CDR3 length is 14 residues. Germline values: CDR1 LNHDA, CDR2 SQIVND (reference sequence). J was trimmed by 5 bases and V by 6 bases; bases with no gene match: 9. The CDR3 region is CASRTPTGETEAFF. Written as DNA, the CDR3 is TGTGCCAGTAGAACCCCCACAGGGGAGACTGAAGCTTTCTTT.

The chain couples TRBV7-3 to TRBJ1-2, with 9 bases aligning to TRBD1. Unmatched junction bases numbered 8, after V lost 5 bases and J lost 4 bases. CDR1 SGHTA and CDR2 FQGTGA come from the germline V gene. The CDR3 spans 15 residues. The CDR3 nucleotides are TGTGCCAGCAGCCAACAGGGGGCGCGGGCCTATGGCTACACCTTC. Translating it yields CASSQQGARAYGYTF.